This record looks at one T cell receptor beta chain sequence and its context. These data originate in a study of CD8 T cells in Susac syndrome. When the RNA was reverse transcribed, random hexamers were used with an input of roughly 0.5 to 1 ug. From the immunoSEQ multiplex PCR reads, TCRdb called clonotypes with MiXCR, one entry per CDR3 protein. The data show about 200,000 distinct CDR3 sequences, with over 85% seen just once and approximately 0.094% held by the top ten. Sequenced: CD4+ T cells from PBMCs. The receptor was derived from a human donor in good health.

The CDR3 coding sequence is TGCGCCAGCAGCTTGGGGACAGCCTCCTACGAGCAGTACTTC. Its protein product is CASSLGTASYEQYF. The genes are TRBV5-1 and TRBJ2-7, with D maybe TRBD1 (6 bases). CDR1 and CDR2 from the germline V gene are SGHRS and YFSETQ. V shed 0 bases and J shed 0 bases, with 7 bases lying between them. There are 14 residues in the CDR3.